The T cell receptor (beta chain) under discussion was sequenced for a study of blood T cell repertoires in COVID-19. About the study: Collection of acute and convalescent COVID-19 samples took place in the United States, Italy and Spain. PBMCs, B-cell-depleted T cells, or T cells provided the cDNA or gDNA that made up the material.

In the case of this clone: The same CDR3 also results from other DNA sequences found in this sample.

As originally analysed: Estimated nucleated cell counts came from reference gene primer amplification. Clones were sequenced by immunoSEQ multiplex PCR, and TCRdb holds only the in-frame ones, with some missing. V and J calls and clone size come straight from that table; D and trimming were deduced from the DNA. The profile shows under 55,000 clones, 83% of them singletons. CDR3 length: 11 amino acids. Germline V gene lookup returns CDR1 SEHNR and CDR2 FQNEAQ (reference sequence). Trimming cost V 5 bases and J 3 bases, with 5 bases left between them. V and J are TRBV7-9 and TRBJ2-7; D unclear. Sequencing was performed on peripheral blood. The origin of this receptor is a human donor in a cohort sampled during active COVID-19. DNA for the CDR3: TGTGCCAGCAGCCCCCTCTACGAGCAGTACTTC. This translates into CASSPLYEQYF.